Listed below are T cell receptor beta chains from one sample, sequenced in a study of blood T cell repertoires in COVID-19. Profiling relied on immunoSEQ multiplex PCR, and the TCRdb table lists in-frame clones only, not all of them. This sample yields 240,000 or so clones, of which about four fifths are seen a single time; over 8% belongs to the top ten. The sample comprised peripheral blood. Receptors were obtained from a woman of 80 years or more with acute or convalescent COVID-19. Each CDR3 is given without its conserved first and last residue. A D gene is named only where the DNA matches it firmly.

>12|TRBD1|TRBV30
AWKAGGNYNEQF
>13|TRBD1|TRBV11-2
ASSFGGQPNYGYT
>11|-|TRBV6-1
ASSEERVQPQH
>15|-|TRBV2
ASSDNSPISYNSPLH
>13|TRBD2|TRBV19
ASSIALAGGYEQY
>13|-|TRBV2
ASSEAGAGSEKLF
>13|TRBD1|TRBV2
ASRANRGRNTEAF
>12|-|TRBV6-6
ASRKDSTNQPQH
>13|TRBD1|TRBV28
ASRFATGGIYGYT
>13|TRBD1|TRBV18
ASSPSGQGNSPLH
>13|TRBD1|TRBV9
ASSVDRGTYNEQF
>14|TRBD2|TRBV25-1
ASRGLAVGGVVEQY
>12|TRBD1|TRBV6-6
ASSIGQGKEKLF
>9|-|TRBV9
ASSGDTRYT
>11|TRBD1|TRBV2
ASKFTGVPEGY
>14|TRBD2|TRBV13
ASSLDHGSGGNTQY
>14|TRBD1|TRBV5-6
ASSLGRDRGNYGYT
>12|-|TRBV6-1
ASSEGGGNQPQH